These 14 T cell receptor beta chains originate from one sample sequenced in a study of CD8 T cells in Susac syndrome. cDNA came from roughly 0.47 to 1 ug RNA primed by random hexamers. Each CDR3 protein is one row after TCRdb ran MiXCR on the immunoSEQ multiplex PCR reads. The sample carries about 140,000 distinct CDR3 sequences, about 95% recorded once. Sample: CD4+ T cells from PBMCs. Source of these receptors: a human donor with Susac syndrome.

CDR3: CSVAAGAANTEAFF. In DNA form, the CDR3 reads TGCAGCGTTGCGGCAGGAGCTGCGAACACTGAAGCTTTCTTT. J is TRBJ1-1 and V is TRBV29-1; D ambiguous. V was pared by 4 bases and J by 1 base, with 13 bases between. The germline V gene has CDR1 SQVTM and CDR2 ANQGSEA. This CDR3 contains 14 residues.

The rearrangement links TRBV30 to TRBJ2-7; TRBD1 agrees at 7 bases. The CDR3 length is 12 residues. V was clipped by 5 bases and J by 4 bases; unmatched bases: 5. Germline V CDR1 and CDR2: GTSNPN, SVGIG (reference sequence). CDR3 nucleotides: TGTGCCTGGGGGAAGGGACAGTACGAGCAGTACTTC. The encoded protein is CAWGKGQYEQYF.

This chain joins TRBV12-3 or TRBV12-4 and TRBJ2-2; D is ambiguous. The CDR3 length is 15 residues. Trimming pared 6 bases from V and 1 base from J, leaving 12 bases between. In DNA, the CDR3 is TGTGCCAGCAGGGATGGGTCCGTGAACACCGGGGAGCTGTTTTTT. Protein product: CASRDGSVNTGELFF.

The chain couples TRBV2 to TRBJ2-7, with D tentatively TRBD1 (6 bases). This CDR3 comprises 14 residues. V lost 6 bases to trimming and J lost 0 bases, with 12 bases between them. CDR1 is SNHLY, CDR2 FYNNEI, per germline. The CDR3 sequence is CASRTQGTSYEQYF. DNA of the CDR3: TGTGCCAGCAGGACACAGGGTACCTCCTACGAGCAGTACTTC.

V usage is TRBV12-3 or TRBV12-4 and J usage is TRBJ2-1; unclear D gene. The CDR3 length is 13 residues. V shed 9 bases and J shed 5 bases, with 14 bases lying between them. CDR3 nucleotide sequence: TGTGCCAGTACCGGGCCAAGGGACAATGAGCAGTTCTTC. Protein: CASTGPRDNEQFF.

V gene TRBV4-2 combines with J gene TRBJ2-7; tentatively, D is TRBD1 (6 bases). The CDR3 runs 14 residues. CDR1 is LGHNA and CDR2 is YNFKEQ in the germline V gene. Trimming shortened V by 1 base and J by 3 bases, and 10 bases separated the two germline ends. The CDR3 bases are TGTGCCAGCAGCCAAGGGACAGACAGCTACGAGCAGTACTTC. It encodes CASSQGTDSYEQYF.

The rearrangement joins TRBV7-6 to TRBJ1-4; D gene uncertain. From germline, CDR1 is SGHVS and CDR2 FNYEAQ. This CDR3 spans 14 amino acids. Trimming left V 3 bases short and J 7 bases short, with 12 bases between. CDR3 loop: CASSFSTRGEKLFF. The CDR3 DNA reads TGTGCCAGCAGCTTCAGCACAAGAGGTGAAAAACTGTTTTTT.

The rearrangement joins TRBV7-9 to TRBJ2-2, with D maybe TRBD2 (5 bases). The V end lost 1 base, the J end lost 5 bases, and 11 bases lay between the germline ends. The CDR3 spans 15 residues. Germline CDR1 reads SEHNR; CDR2 reads FQNEAQ (reference sequence). The CDR3 loop is CASSLGGSQTGELFF. The DNA of the CDR3 is TGTGCCAGCAGCTTAGGTGGGAGCCAAACCGGGGAGCTGTTTTTT.

V usage is TRBV29-1 and J usage is TRBJ2-7; D gene ambiguous. Between the trimmed V and J ends, which lost 7 bases and 0 bases, there was a span of 13 bases. From germline, CDR1 is SQVTM and CDR2 ANQGSEA. The CDR3 loop spans 13 amino acids. CDR3 DNA: TGCAGCGCCAACGACGGTCTCTCCTACGAGCAGTACTTC. Its translation is CSANDGLSYEQYF.

V is TRBV2 and J is TRBJ2-5; no reliable D call. Trimming took off 5 bases at V and 3 bases at J, with 10 bases between the two ends. The CDR3 has 13 residues. Looked up from germline, CDR1 is SNHLY and CDR2 is FYNNEI. CDR3 nucleotide sequence: TGTGCCAGCAGTTGGACCGTGGAAGAGACCCAGTACTTC. As protein: CASSWTVEETQYF.

The chain joins TRBV29-1 to TRBJ2-7; tentatively, D is TRBD1 (5 bases). The CDR3 spans 15 residues. The germline V and J ends were trimmed by 1 base and 5 bases, with 18 bases remaining between them. Germline V lookup: CDR1 SQVTM, CDR2 ANQGSEA. CDR3: CSVEVPQGNLDEQYF. The CDR3 DNA reads as TGCAGCGTTGAAGTTCCCCAGGGTAATCTCGACGAGCAGTACTTC.

The chain recombines TRBV2 with TRBJ1-5, with 7 bases aligning to TRBD1. The CDR3 covers 12 residues. J lost 5 bases, V lost 6 bases, and 1 base had no gene match. Looked up from germline, CDR1 is SNHLY and CDR2 is FYNNEI. CDR3 sequence: CASRQGYQPQHF. The CDR3 DNA reads TGTGCCAGCAGACAGGGGTATCAGCCCCAGCATTTT. Filled out from reference TRBV2 and TRBJ1-5, the complete variable domain reads EPEVTQTPSHQVTQMGQEVILRCVPISNHLYFYWYRQILGQKVEFLVSFYNNEISEKSEIFDDQFSVERPDGSNFTLKIRSTKLEDSAMYFCASRQGYQPQHFGDGTRLSIL.

The V gene is TRBV18, the J gene TRBJ2-5; no reliable D call. The CDR3 has 12 amino acids. Germline V gene sequence: CDR1 KGHSH, CDR2 LQKENI. V dropped 1 base and J dropped 1 base, with 1 base sitting between them. In DNA, the CDR3 is TGTGCCAGCTCACCACTCCAAGAGACCCAGTACTTC. This sequence encodes CASSPLQETQYF.

V and J are TRBV30 and TRBJ2-1; 8 bases match TRBD2. Germline loops: CDR1 GTSNPN, CDR2 SVGIG (reference sequence). The CDR3 is 13 amino acids. Trimming removed 6 bases from V and 8 bases from J; junction bases left unmatched: 9. The CDR3 sequence: CACAAGGPDEQFF. For the CDR3, the DNA is TGTGCCTGTGCGGCGGGAGGCCCGGATGAGCAGTTCTTC. Together with reference TRBV30 and TRBJ2-1, the CDR3 gives the full variable domain: SQTIHQWPATLVQPVGSPLSLECTVEGTSNPNLYWYRQAAGRGLQLLFYSVGIGQISSEVPQNLSASRPQDRQFILSSKKLLLSDSGFYLCACAAGGPDEQFFGPGTRLTVL.